This TCR beta chain was documented in a study of shared clonotypes between healthy human individuals. Study-level points and caveats: Clonotypes shared by all four sorted-subset donors had higher generation probabilities than non-shared clonotypes.

In the authors' methods: Junction-only sequences produced by ImmunoSEQ had no quality scores, so filtering differed. The repertoire was sequenced with immunoSEQ multiplex PCR; TCRdb's copy has only in-frame clones and lacks some. V and J calls and clone size are given by that table; D and trimming were obtained from the DNA. The data show roughly 2 million clones, with over 85% seen just once and 0.1% to 0.15% held by the top ten. Germline CDR1 and CDR2: SGHAT and FQNNGV. J gave up 6 bases and V 4 bases, and 6 bases lay outside the gene matches. The CDR3 is 14 residues long. A remark on this clone: Its antigen remains unknown.

The sequence was collected from a man between 18 and 35 years old in good health. The J gene is TRBJ1-1, the V gene TRBV11-2, with 9 bases fitting TRBD1. The source material was naive CD4+ T cells sorted from blood. Subset denoted: CD45RA+ positively selected. The DNA of the CDR3 is TGTGCCAGCAGCTCCCCCAGGACAGGGGCTGAAGCTTTCTTT. Residues: CASSSPRTGAEAFF.